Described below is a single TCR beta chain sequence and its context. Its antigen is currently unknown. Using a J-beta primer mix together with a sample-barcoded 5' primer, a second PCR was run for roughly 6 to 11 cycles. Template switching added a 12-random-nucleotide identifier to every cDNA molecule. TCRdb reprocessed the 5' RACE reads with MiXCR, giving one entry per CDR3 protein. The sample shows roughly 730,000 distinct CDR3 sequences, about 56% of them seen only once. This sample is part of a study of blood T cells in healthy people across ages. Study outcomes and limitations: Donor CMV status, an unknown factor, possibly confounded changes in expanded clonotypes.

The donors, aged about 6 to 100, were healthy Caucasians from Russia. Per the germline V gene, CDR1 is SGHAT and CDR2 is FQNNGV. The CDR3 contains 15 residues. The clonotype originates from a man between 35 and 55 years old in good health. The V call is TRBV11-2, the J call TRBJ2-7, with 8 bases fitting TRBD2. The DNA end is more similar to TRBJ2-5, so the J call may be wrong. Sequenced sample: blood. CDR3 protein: CASSLGGTSVETQYF. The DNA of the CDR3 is TGTGCCAGCAGCTTAGGAGGGACTAGTGTGGAGACCCAGTACTTC.